The text below deals with one T cell receptor (beta chain). This clone appeared once. It has no known antigen specificity. The input lacks base qualities; no much larger clone sits a single base away. The data were taken from a study of chemoradiotherapy in HPV16-positive cancers (dated by TCRdb to the early 2020s). In the study overall: Candidate HPV-specific T-cell clones and common TCR motifs were defined through functional T-cell assays on cells from two HPV16-positive patients. Whether T-cell immunity against the HPV oncoproteins E6 and E7 changes during chemoradiotherapy and whether survival is affected by this immunity were examined in the study. The candidate HPV-specific TCRs and motifs were subsequently tracked in TCR repertoires obtained from 90 or so patients with HPV-related cancers.

Libraries were constructed by the immunoSEQ multiplex PCR assay. TCRdb limited this immuneACCESS table to in-frame rearrangements with V and J called. A share of clones is missing; checked studies link under half to unresolved V genes, and the rest is unexplained. The sample has tens of thousands of clones on record, about 90% of them singletons. The ten biggest clones cover about 4.5% of the sample. Because repertoires were sampled repeatedly during chemoradiotherapy, clonal expansion in the tumor microenvironment could be followed. What the work shows at the level of the full study, not this receptor alone: The survival association was reported for HPV16-positive patients, and the functional definition of HPV-specific T cells was derived from only a couple of HPV16-positive patients. Expansion of candidate HPV-specific clones and E7-related TCR motifs was observed in the tumor microenvironment during treatment, whereas no such expansion was observed for non-HPV-specific T cells. In HPV16-positive patients, expansion of HPV-responsive T cells during chemoradiotherapy was found to be associated with improved recurrence-free survival.

The cysteine opens and the phenylalanine closes a CDR3 of 13 amino acids. Solely the CDR3 DNA is kept, with 39 bases framed from the first base. The germline V gene (reference sequence) provides CDR1 GTSNPN and CDR2 SVGIG. Trimming takes 0 bases from V and 10 bases from J, and the germline ends sit 10 bases apart. The sequencing used blood, collected from a patient who underwent chemoradiotherapy. The receptor was derived from a human donor with HPV-associated anogenital cancer. The rearrangement combines TRBV30 with TRBJ1-6, with an unclear D gene assignment. The DNA sequence is TGTGCCTGGAGTGTTAGAGACACCTCACCCCTCCACTTT. Its amino acids are CAWSVRDTSPLHF. When the CDR3 is completed using the reference TRBV30 and TRBJ1-6 genes on either side, the full variable domain is SQTIHQWPATLVQPVGSPLSLECTVEGTSNPNLYWYRQAAGRGLQLLFYSVGIGQISSEVPQNLSASRPQDRQFILSSKKLLLSDSGFYLCAWSVRDTSPLHFGNGTRLTVT.